This T cell receptor (beta chain) was obtained from a study of blood T cell repertoires in COVID-19 (dated by TCRdb to 2018 to 2020). Study-level background: Samples covering the acute and convalescent phases of COVID-19 were provided by collaborators in the United States, Italy and Spain. HLA class I and class II types, where available, came from metadata supplied by the sample provider rather than from assay-based typing. A de-identified subject ID, COVID-19 status, age in years and sex were almost always included in the sample metadata. The material from the prospective study consisted of cDNA or gDNA derived from T cells, B-cell-depleted T cells, or PBMCs. Samples were obtained from the ongoing ImmuneRACE study (first 160 participants) and from roughly 1,300 subjects provided by 6 global collaborators. Subjects who had been exposed to COVID-19, were actively infected with it, or had recovered from it provided the deeply sampled blood TCRbeta repertoires that made up the dataset. The repertoires were released in a freely available public database meant as a resource for research on the immune response to SARS-CoV-2. What the authors observed across the whole study: The quantity of clinical and demographic metadata differed by source and by participant and was supplied without curation.

One collaborating source in Seattle enrolled patients during active infection and followed them longitudinally through the course of disease. Whole blood was collected in K2EDTA tubes by collaborating institutions according to the institutions' own protocols. For TCRbeta analysis, collaborators shipped samples in one of three forms: frozen whole blood, isolated PBMCs, or DNA extracted from either of those sample types. V lost 5 bases and J lost 6 bases; the stretch between them is 35 bases long. CDR1 and CDR2, per the germline V gene (reference sequence), are MNHEY and SMNVEV. The CDR3 measures 21 amino acids from cysteine to phenylalanine. The kept DNA is CDR3 alone, 63 bases in frame from the first base. Note on this clone: This clone's antigen is unknown. No per-base quality is available; no much larger clone lies one base away.

The immunoSEQ Assay, a bias-controlled multiplex PCR, was used to amplify TCRbeta CDR3 regions from genomic DNA. The paper's processing steps were these. The number of nucleated cells in each sample was estimated by amplification of reference gene primers within the assay. To quantify the absolute abundance of each unique TCRbeta CDR3 rearrangement, sequence reads were collapsed and filtered. For each sample, productive Simpson clonality was calculated as the square root of Simpson's diversity index across productive rearrangements. What TCRdb holds here is the immuneACCESS table cut down to in-frame rearrangements. Part of the clones is not present; checked against another copy, under half of the missing clones reflect an unresolved V gene, and the others are unexplained. V and J calls and clone size are given by that table; D and trimming were obtained from the DNA. This sample has about 160,000 clones in its table, and approximately 86% of those were observed once. Clones ranked in the top ten supply 7% of the sample.

The V gene is TRBV27 and the J gene is TRBJ1-5; tentative D gene TRBD1, with 6 bases matching. Input material: peripheral blood. The TCR originated in a woman aged 40 to 49 with COVID-19, enrolled during active disease. At the DNA level, the sequence is TGTGCCAGCAGTCCGACACTTACAGGGATGGTCGGCGGATTAGAATTTCAGCCCCAGCATTTT. This yields the protein CASSPTLTGMVGGLEFQPQHF.